This is a list of T cell receptor beta chains from one sample in a study of blood T cells in healthy people across ages. TCRdb re-called the 5' RACE reads through MiXCR, storing one row per CDR3 protein. Of around 1.5 million distinct CDR3 sequences listed, roughly 40% are singletons. Sequenced sample: blood. The receptors come from a woman between 18 and 30 years old in good health. The conserved cysteine and the conserved F or W are not part of the CDR3 here. Fields, in order: clone size, V gene, D gene, CDR3 protein. The D gene is left open where the match is weak. The size entry is marked missing in some rows and otherwise reads once, few, many or a size class.

many,TRBV10-3,TRBD2,AISGTSGGNTDTQY
NA,TRBV4-1,NA,ASSQEQGPLARGETQY
many,TRBV7-9,NA,ASRNSDTNYGYT
once,TRBV3-1,NA,ASSQDRTGAYNEQF
few,TRBV12-3/TRBV12-4,TRBD2,ASSGAGLAGAGNSYNEQF
NA,TRBV12-3/TRBV12-4,NA,ASSNRDGDTDTQY
few,TRBV7-2,NA,ASRASLNGYT
NA,TRBV5-1,NA,ASSWAGPNEQF
few,TRBV20-1,NA,STGTPFEQY
NA,TRBV3-1,NA,ASSQRGADEQF
NA,TRBV5-5,TRBD2,ASSYPGLAGGPPDTQY
NA,TRBV6-5,NA,ASTSPGGREKKLF
few,TRBV6-1,NA,ASTRNEQF
NA,TRBV9,TRBD1,ASSVYRGPNEKLF
few,TRBV9,TRBD1,ASSPLTGGRETQY
NA,TRBV29-1,TRBD1,SGRAGGNTEAF
NA,TRBV6-5,TRBD1,ASKQGVSSYEQY
few,TRBV30,TRBD2,AWSVLAGPFYEQY
NA,TRBV9,NA,ASSVERASLPVGELF
few,TRBV3-1,NA,ASSQGWQGPRADTQY
NA,TRBV7-2,NA,ASSRDHQETQY
NA,TRBV9,NA,ASSAHTGLGGSPLH
few,TRBV20-1,NA,SAPPRVVQDTQY
few,TRBV12-3/TRBV12-4,NA,ASSLVPGYETQY
NA,TRBV20-1,NA,SASAAPGRPTNEKLF
NA,TRBV5-1,NA,ASSPTLVGNYGYT
many,TRBV25-1,NA,ASSVNRGSPLH
NA,TRBV12-5,TRBD1,ASDWDRGSYEQY
NA,TRBV11-3,NA,ASSLPDNEQF
NA,TRBV7-9,TRBD1,ASSYRQGSNTEAF
NA,TRBV19,TRBD1,ASSAQGASQPQH
few,TRBV20-1,NA,TSRNQPQH
NA,TRBV6-1,NA,ASSEVKYGYT
few,TRBV12-3/TRBV12-4,TRBD2,ASSLAMASGSRYEQY
few,TRBV7-2,NA,ASSYRVGSYNEQF
NA,TRBV29-1,TRBD2,SVDPLAGEGQETQY
few,TRBV7-2,NA,ASSRDRDLQETQY
NA,TRBV5-1,NA,ASSLAGQEIGNIQY
NA,TRBV10-3,TRBD1,ATGQGAGDNSPLH
many,TRBV14,NA,ASSQGGAGRETQY
few,TRBV7-9,TRBD2,ASSFPGLAGSGAETQY
NA,TRBV6-6,TRBD1,ASRAGQGGDGYT
NA,TRBV2,TRBD2,AGGEEMSSYEQY
few,TRBV4-1,NA,ASSQEGVAGELF
NA,TRBV20-1,NA,SARDGSTHEQY
few,TRBV25-1,NA,ASSEFAEQY
NA,TRBV7-9,NA,ASSLGETVLNQPQH
NA,TRBV2,NA,ASRARLSNTGELF